The table lists the clone carrying this T cell receptor (beta chain) with many counts. This CDR3 has 14 amino acids. Trimming cost V 3 bases and J 1 base, with 7 bases left between them. The germline V gene has CDR1 ENHRY and CDR2 SYGVKD. RNA transcripts were the template for amplifying TCR beta CDR3 regions. Using the HTBI primer set, a first-round RT-PCR was run on the TCR CDR3. TCRdb redid the calling of the multiplex PCR reads with MiXCR, one entry per CDR3 protein. The sample lists almost 500,000 distinct CDR3 sequences, about 20% occurring once. This record belongs to a study of T cells in Graves' hyperthyroidism and ophthalmopathy. About the study: Upon initial diagnosis and before any treatment, peripheral blood was collected.

The material sequenced was blood. The receptor comes from a woman aged 70-85 years with Graves' ophthalmopathy. The J gene is TRBJ2-1, the V gene TRBV10-3, with a weak D call TRBD1 (6 bases). The CDR3 loop is CAISDRGSYNEQFF. The CDR3 DNA reads as TGTGCCATCAGTGACAGGGGATCCTACAATGAGCAGTTCTTC.